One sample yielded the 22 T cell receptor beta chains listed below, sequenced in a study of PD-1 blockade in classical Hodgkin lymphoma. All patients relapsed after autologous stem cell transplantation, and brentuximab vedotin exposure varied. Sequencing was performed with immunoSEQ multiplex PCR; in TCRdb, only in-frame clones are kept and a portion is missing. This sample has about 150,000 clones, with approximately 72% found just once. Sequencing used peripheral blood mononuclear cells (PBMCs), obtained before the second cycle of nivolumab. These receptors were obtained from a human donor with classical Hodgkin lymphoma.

Written as DNA, the CDR3 is TGTGCTAGTGGTTTGGTGGTTCCCTACACCGGGGAGCTGTTTTTT. It translates to CASGLVVPYTGELFF. The V gene is TRBV12-5, the J gene TRBJ2-2; D call uncertain. The CDR3 sequence is 15 residues long. V was pared by 0 bases and J by 3 bases, with 8 bases between. CDR1 is LGHNT, CDR2 FRNRAP, per germline.

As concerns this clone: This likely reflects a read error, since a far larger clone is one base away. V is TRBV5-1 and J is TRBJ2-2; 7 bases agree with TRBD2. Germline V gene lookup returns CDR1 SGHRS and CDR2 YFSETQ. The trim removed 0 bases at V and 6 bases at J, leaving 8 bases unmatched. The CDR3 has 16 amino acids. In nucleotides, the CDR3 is TGCGCCAGCAGCTTGGCGGGGCGGGGGACCTCCGGGGAGCTGTTTTTT. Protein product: CASSLAGRGTSGELFF.

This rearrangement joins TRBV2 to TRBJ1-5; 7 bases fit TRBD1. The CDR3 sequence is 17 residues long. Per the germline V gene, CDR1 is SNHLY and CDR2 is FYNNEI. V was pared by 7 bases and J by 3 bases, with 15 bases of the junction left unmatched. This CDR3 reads CASTPGGITRPNQPQHF. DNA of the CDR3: TGTGCCAGCACCCCAGGGGGGATCACCCGACCCAATCAGCCCCAGCATTTT.

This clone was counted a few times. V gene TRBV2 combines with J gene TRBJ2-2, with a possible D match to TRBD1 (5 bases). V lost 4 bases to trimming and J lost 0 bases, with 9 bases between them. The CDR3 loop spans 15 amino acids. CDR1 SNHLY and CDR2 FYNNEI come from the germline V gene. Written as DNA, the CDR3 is TGTGCCAGCAGTGTCCGACAGTCGAACACCGGGGAGCTGTTTTTT. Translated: CASSVRQSNTGELFF.

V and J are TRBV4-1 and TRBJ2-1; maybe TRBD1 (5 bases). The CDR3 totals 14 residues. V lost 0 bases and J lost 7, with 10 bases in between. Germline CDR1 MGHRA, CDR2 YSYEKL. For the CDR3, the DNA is TGCGCCAGCAGCCAAGAATTGGCAGGGAATGAGCAGTTCTTC. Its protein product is CASSQELAGNEQFF.

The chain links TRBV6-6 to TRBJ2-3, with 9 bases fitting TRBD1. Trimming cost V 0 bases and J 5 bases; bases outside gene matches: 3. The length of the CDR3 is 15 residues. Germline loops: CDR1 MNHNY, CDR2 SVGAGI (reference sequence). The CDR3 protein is CASSYSGTGIDTQYF. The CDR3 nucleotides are TGTGCCAGCAGTTACTCCGGGACAGGGATAGATACGCAGTATTTT.

In DNA form, the CDR3 reads TGTGCCAGCAGTTCGGACAGGTTGAACACTGAAGCTTTCTTT. It is translated as CASSSDRLNTEAFF. This chain joins TRBV6-5 and TRBJ1-1, with 7 bases aligning to TRBD1. The CDR3 spans 14 residues. After removal of 4 bases from V and 0 bases from J, the junction contained 2 bases not matched to a gene. Germline values: CDR1 MNHEY, CDR2 SVGAGI.

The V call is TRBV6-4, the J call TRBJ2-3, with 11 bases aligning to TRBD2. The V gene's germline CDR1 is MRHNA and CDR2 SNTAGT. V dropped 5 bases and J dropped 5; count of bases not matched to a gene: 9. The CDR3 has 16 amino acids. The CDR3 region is CASSTSSGGAGDTQYF. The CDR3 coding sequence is TGTGCCAGCAGTACAAGTAGCGGGGGGGCCGGAGATACGCAGTATTTT.

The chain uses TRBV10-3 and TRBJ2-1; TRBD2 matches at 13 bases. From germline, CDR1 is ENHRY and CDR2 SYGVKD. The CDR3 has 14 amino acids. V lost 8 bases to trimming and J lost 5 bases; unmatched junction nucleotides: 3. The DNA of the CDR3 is TGTGCCATCCAGGGACTAGCGGGAAACAATGAGCAGTTCTTC. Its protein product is CAIQGLAGNNEQFF.

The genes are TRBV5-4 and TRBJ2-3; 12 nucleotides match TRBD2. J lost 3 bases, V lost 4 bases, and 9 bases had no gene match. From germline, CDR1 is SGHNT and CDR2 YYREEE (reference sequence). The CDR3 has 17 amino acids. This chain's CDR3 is CASSLRLAGGQTDTQYF. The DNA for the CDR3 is TGTGCCAGCAGCCTGCGCCTAGCGGGGGGGCAAACAGATACGCAGTATTTT.

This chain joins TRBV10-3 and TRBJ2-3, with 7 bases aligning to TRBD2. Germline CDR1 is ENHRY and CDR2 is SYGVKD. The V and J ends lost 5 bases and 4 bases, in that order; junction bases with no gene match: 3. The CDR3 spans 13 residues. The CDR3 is CAISLTSPDTQYF. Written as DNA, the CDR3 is TGTGCCATCAGTCTGACTAGCCCAGATACGCAGTATTTT.

The CDR3: CASRGQSNTGELFF. DNA of the CDR3: TGTGCCAGCAGAGGACAGTCGAACACCGGGGAGCTGTTTTTT. The chain combines TRBV27 with TRBJ2-2; possible D gene TRBD1, 6 bases. In germline, CDR1 is MNHEY, CDR2 SMNVEV (reference sequence). The CDR3 covers 14 residues. The V and J ends lost 6 bases and 0 bases respectively, with 8 bases between them.

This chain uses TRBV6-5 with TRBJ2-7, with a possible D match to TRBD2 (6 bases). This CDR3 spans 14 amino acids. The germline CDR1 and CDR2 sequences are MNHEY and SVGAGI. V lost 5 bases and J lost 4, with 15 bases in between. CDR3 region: CASSIAIAAYEQYF. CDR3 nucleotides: TGTGCCAGCAGTATCGCGATAGCGGCTTACGAGCAGTACTTC.

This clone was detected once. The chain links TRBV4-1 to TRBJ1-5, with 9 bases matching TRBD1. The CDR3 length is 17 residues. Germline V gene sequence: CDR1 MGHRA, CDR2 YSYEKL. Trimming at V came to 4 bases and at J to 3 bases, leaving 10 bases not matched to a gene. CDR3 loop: CASSPQWGTGLNQPQHF. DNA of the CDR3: TGCGCCAGCAGCCCCCAGTGGGGGACAGGGCTCAATCAGCCCCAGCATTTT.

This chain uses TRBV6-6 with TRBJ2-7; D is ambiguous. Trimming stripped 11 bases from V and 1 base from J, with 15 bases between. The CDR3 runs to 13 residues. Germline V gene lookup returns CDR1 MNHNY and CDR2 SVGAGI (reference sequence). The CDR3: CASSTIGSYEQYF. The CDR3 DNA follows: TGTGCCTCCAGCACGATCGGGTCCTACGAGCAGTACTTC.

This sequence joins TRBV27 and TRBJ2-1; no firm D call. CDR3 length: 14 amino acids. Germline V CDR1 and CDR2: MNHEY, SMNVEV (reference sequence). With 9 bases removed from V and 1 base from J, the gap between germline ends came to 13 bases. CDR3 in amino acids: CASSVTESYNEQFF. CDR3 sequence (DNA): TGTGCCAGTTCTGTTACGGAATCCTACAATGAGCAGTTCTTC.

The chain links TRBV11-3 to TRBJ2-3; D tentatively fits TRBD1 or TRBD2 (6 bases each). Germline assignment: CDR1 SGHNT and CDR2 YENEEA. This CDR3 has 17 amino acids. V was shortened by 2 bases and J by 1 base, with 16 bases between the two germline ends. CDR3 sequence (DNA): TGTGCCAGCAGCTTAAGGGAGGATGGGGGCGGCACAGATACGCAGTATTTT. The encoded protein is CASSLREDGGGTDTQYF.

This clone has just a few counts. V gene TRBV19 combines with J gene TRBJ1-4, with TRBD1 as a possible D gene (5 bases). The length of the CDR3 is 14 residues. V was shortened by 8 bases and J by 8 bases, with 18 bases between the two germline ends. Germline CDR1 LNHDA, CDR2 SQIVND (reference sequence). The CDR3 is CASSRGIQSEKLFF. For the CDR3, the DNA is TGTGCCAGTTCGCGGGGGATTCAAAGCGAAAAACTGTTTTTT.

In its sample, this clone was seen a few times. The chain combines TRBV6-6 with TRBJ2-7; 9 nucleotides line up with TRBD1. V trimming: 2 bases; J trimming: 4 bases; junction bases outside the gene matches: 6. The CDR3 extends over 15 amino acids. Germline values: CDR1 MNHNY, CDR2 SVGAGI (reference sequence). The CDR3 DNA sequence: TGTGCCAGCAGTTACATGGGACAGGGAGGATACGAGCAGTACTTC. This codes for CASSYMGQGGYEQYF.

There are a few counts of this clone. In DNA, the CDR3 is TGTGCCAGCAGCCCGACAGGGGTTACAGATACGCAGTATTTT. Translating it yields CASSPTGVTDTQYF. J is TRBJ2-3 and V is TRBV6-6; the match to TRBD1 covers 8 bases. The length of the CDR3 is 14 residues. V lost 6 bases to trimming and J lost 3 bases; unmatched junction nucleotides: 5. CDR1 MNHNY and CDR2 SVGAGI come from the germline V gene (reference sequence).

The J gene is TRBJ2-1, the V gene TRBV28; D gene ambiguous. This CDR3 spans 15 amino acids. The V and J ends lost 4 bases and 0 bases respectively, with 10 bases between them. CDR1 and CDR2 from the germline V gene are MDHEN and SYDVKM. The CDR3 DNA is TGTGCCAGCAGTTCCCACTACGCCTCCTACAATGAGCAGTTCTTC. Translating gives CASSSHYASYNEQFF.

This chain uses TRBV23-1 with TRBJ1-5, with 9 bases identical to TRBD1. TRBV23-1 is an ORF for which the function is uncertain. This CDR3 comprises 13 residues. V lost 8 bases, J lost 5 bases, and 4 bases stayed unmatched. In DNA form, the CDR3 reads TGCGCCAGCTGGGACAGGGATCATCAGCCCCAGCATTTT. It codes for CASWDRDHQPQHF.